This is a list of T cell receptor beta chains from one sample in a study of blood T cell repertoires in COVID-19. Data came from immunoSEQ multiplex PCR; TCRdb stores just in-frame clones and leaves some out. Among about 440,000 clones listed, 88% were seen once. Sequenced: peripheral blood. The receptors come from a woman aged 45-59 years with COVID-19, enrolled during active disease. The CDR3 runs from the conserved cysteine through the conserved F or W. A D gene is named only where the DNA matches it firmly. The size entry is marked missing in some rows and otherwise reads once, few, many or a size class.

j_gene: TRBJ1-2; d_gene: .; abundance: .; v_gene: TRBV9; CDR3aa: CASTEIGASWGYTF; CDR3nt: TGTGCCAGCACCGAGATTGGGGCCAGTTGGGGCTACACCTTC
j_gene: TRBJ1-1; d_gene: .; abundance: .; v_gene: TRBV5-1; CDR3aa: CASSPRLGEVNTEAFF; CDR3nt: TGCGCCAGCAGCCCTCGGTTGGGGGAGGTGAACACTGAAGCTTTCTTT
j_gene: TRBJ1-1; d_gene: TRBD1; abundance: .; v_gene: TRBV5-1; CDR3aa: CASSYDRGRTEAFF; CDR3nt: TGCGCCAGCAGTTATGACAGGGGGCGCACTGAAGCTTTCTTT
j_gene: TRBJ2-7; d_gene: .; abundance: .; v_gene: TRBV10-3; CDR3aa: CAISESPSPMSSYEQYF; CDR3nt: TGTGCCATCAGTGAGTCGCCTAGCCCCATGAGCTCCTACGAGCAGTACTTC
j_gene: TRBJ2-6; d_gene: TRBD1; abundance: .; v_gene: TRBV6-1; CDR3aa: CASREQGAVGGANVLTF; CDR3nt: TGTGCCAGCAGGGAACAGGGGGCTGTTGGCGGGGCCAACGTCCTGACTTTC
j_gene: TRBJ2-3; d_gene: .; abundance: .; v_gene: TRBV5-1; CDR3aa: CASRTPGGTDTQYF; CDR3nt: TGCGCCAGCAGGACTCCGGGGGGCACAGATACGCAGTATTTT
j_gene: TRBJ1-1; d_gene: .; abundance: .; v_gene: TRBV18; CDR3aa: CASSPDMGNTEAFF; CDR3nt: TGTGCCAGCTCACCGGACATGGGGAACACTGAAGCTTTCTTT
j_gene: TRBJ2-6; d_gene: .; abundance: .; v_gene: TRBV2; CDR3aa: CASSAERAGANVLTF; CDR3nt: TGTGCCAGCAGTGCGGAGCGTGCTGGGGCCAACGTCCTGACTTTC
j_gene: TRBJ2-1; d_gene: .; abundance: .; v_gene: TRBV5-1; CDR3aa: CASSPDSPSYNEQFF; CDR3nt: TGCGCCAGCTCGCCGGACAGCCCTTCCTACAATGAGCAGTTCTTC
j_gene: TRBJ1-1; d_gene: .; abundance: .; v_gene: TRBV6-5; CDR3aa: CASSYSEGGTEAFF; CDR3nt: TGTGCCAGCAGTTACTCGGAGGGAGGAACTGAAGCTTTCTTT
j_gene: TRBJ2-3; d_gene: TRBD1; abundance: .; v_gene: TRBV3-1/TRBV3-2; CDR3aa: CASSPLRQGARYTQYF; CDR3nt: TGTGCCAGCAGCCCCCTTAGGCAGGGGGCGAGGTATACGCAGTATTTT
j_gene: TRBJ2-1; d_gene: .; abundance: .; v_gene: TRBV27; CDR3aa: CASSFPLPGGSNEQFF; CDR3nt: TGTGCCAGCAGTTTCCCACTGCCGGGCGGGTCCAATGAGCAGTTCTTC
j_gene: TRBJ1-6; d_gene: .; abundance: .; v_gene: TRBV30; CDR3aa: CAWSVTASMPLHF; CDR3nt: TGTGCCTGGAGTGTGACAGCCAGCATGCCCCTCCACTTT
j_gene: TRBJ2-3; d_gene: TRBD2; abundance: .; v_gene: TRBV12-5; CDR3aa: CASGLVPERGNTQYF; CDR3nt: TGTGCTAGTGGTTTGGTACCGGAGCGGGGGAATACGCAGTATTTT
j_gene: TRBJ1-2; d_gene: .; abundance: .; v_gene: TRBV6-6; CDR3aa: CASTPRQGDGYTF; CDR3nt: TGTGCCAGCACCCCAAGGCAGGGCGATGGCTACACCTTC
j_gene: TRBJ1-3; d_gene: .; abundance: .; v_gene: TRBV9; CDR3aa: CASSPPGGGNTIYF; CDR3nt: TGTGCCAGCAGCCCTCCCGGCGGTGGAAACACCATATATTTT
j_gene: TRBJ1-2; d_gene: .; abundance: .; v_gene: TRBV7-2; CDR3aa: CASSLGANNYGYTF; CDR3nt: TGTGCCAGCAGCTTAGGGGCAAACAACTATGGCTACACCTTC
j_gene: TRBJ1-1; d_gene: .; abundance: few; v_gene: TRBV12-2; CDR3aa: CASRFRRRQGIGRDTEAFF; CDR3nt: TGTGCAAGTCGCTTCAGGCGGCGACAGGGGATCGGTAGGGACACTGAAGCTTTCTTT
j_gene: TRBJ2-5; d_gene: TRBD2; abundance: .; v_gene: TRBV6-1; CDR3aa: CASSEALRLAGDQETQYF; CDR3nt: TGTGCCAGCAGTGAAGCGCTTCGGCTAGCGGGGGATCAAGAGACCCAGTACTTC
j_gene: TRBJ1-1; d_gene: .; abundance: .; v_gene: TRBV12-3/TRBV12-4; CDR3aa: CASSLAVGVEAFF; CDR3nt: TGTGCCAGCAGTTTAGCGGTAGGGGTAGAAGCTTTCTTT
j_gene: TRBJ2-4; d_gene: TRBD2; abundance: .; v_gene: TRBV5-6; CDR3aa: CASSLWGGLAGVIQYF; CDR3nt: TGTGCCAGCAGCTTGTGGGGTGGACTAGCGGGAGTCATTCAGTACTTC
j_gene: TRBJ1-1; d_gene: TRBD1; abundance: .; v_gene: TRBV5-1; CDR3aa: CASSPVGDREYTEAFF; CDR3nt: TGCGCCAGCAGCCCGGTGGGGGACAGGGAGTATACTGAAGCTTTCTTT
j_gene: TRBJ1-2; d_gene: .; abundance: .; v_gene: TRBV11-2; CDR3aa: CASRRLSRGFGAPYGYTF; CDR3nt: TGTGCCAGCAGACGCCTCTCCAGGGGATTTGGAGCACCCTATGGCTACACCTTC
j_gene: TRBJ1-2; d_gene: TRBD1; abundance: .; v_gene: TRBV28; CDR3aa: CASSLDRGTYGYTF; CDR3nt: TGTGCCAGCAGTTTGGACAGGGGGACCTATGGCTACACCTTC